These 21 T cell receptor beta chains came from one sample sequenced in a study of brain T cells in children with intractable seizures. Repertoires were generated with immunoSEQ multiplex PCR, while TCRdb's copy carries only in-frame clones and drops some. The sample has about 340,000 clones; roughly 92% are singletons. Time point given: blood from clinic visit 5 months post-surgery; TSC patient then seizure free. Material: peripheral blood, obtained more than 4 months after surgery. Receptors were obtained from a boy under two years old with tuberous sclerosis and intractable seizures.

V and J are TRBV27 and TRBJ2-7; 8 bases agree with TRBD1. Trimming took 4 bases from V and 3 from J; bases not matched to a gene: 8. The CDR3 has 15 amino acids. Germline V CDR1 and CDR2: MNHEY, SMNVEV (reference sequence). The CDR3 loop is CASSYGQGSHYEQYF. The CDR3 region has the DNA TGTGCCAGCAGTTACGGACAGGGATCTCACTACGAGCAGTACTTC.

The chain joins TRBV13 to TRBJ2-3, with D possibly TRBD2 on 6 matching bases. This CDR3 has 15 residues. The V end was cut by 2 bases, the J end by 1 base, with 10 bases between. Germline V gene data show CDR1 as PRHDT and CDR2 as FYEKMQ (reference sequence). The CDR3 protein is CASSLTGGGTDTQYF. As DNA, the CDR3 is TGTGCCAGCAGCTTAACCGGCGGGGGCACAGATACGCAGTATTTT.

The CDR3 sequence is CASSQDRGGTGSYGYTF. The DNA for the CDR3 is TGTGCCAGCAGCCAAGATAGGGGGGGGACAGGGAGCTATGGCTACACCTTC. The chain employs TRBV3-1 (or the pseudogene TRBV3-2) and TRBJ1-2, with 9 bases that match TRBD1. Per the germline V gene, CDR1 is LGHDT and CDR2 is YNNKEL (reference sequence). The CDR3 sequence is 17 residues long. With 0 bases clipped from V and 4 bases from J, the junction kept 9 bases outside the gene matches.

In the case of this clone: Other nucleotide sequences in the sample specify the same CDR3. This rearrangement joins TRBV4-1 to TRBJ2-1; no clear D gene. The CDR3 consists of 14 residues. Germline V gives CDR1 MGHRA, CDR2 YSYEKL. V lost 5 bases and J lost 0, with 8 bases in between. The CDR3 nucleotides read TGCGCCAGCAGCAGGGCCTCCTCCTACAATGAGCAGTTCTTC. Amino acid sequence: CASSRASSYNEQFF.

The rearrangement links TRBV5-1 to TRBJ2-6; D remains unclear. In germline, CDR1 is SGHRS, CDR2 YFSETQ. The length of the CDR3 is 14 residues. Trimming cost V 0 bases and J 3 bases, with 4 bases left between them. The CDR3 here is CASSLVFGANVLTF. In nucleotides, the CDR3 is TGCGCCAGCAGCTTGGTTTTTGGGGCCAACGTCCTGACTTTC.

The V gene is TRBV9, the J gene TRBJ1-3, with D hard to call. The germline CDR1 and CDR2 sequences are SGDLS and YYNGEE. V shed 0 bases and J shed 4 bases, with 5 bases lying between them. CDR3 length: 13 amino acids. The CDR3 loop is CASSVGVGNTIYF. As DNA, the CDR3 is TGTGCCAGCAGCGTAGGGGTGGGAAACACCATATATTTT.

The chain uses TRBV30 and TRBJ1-2; weak D call: TRBD1 (5 bases). Trimming took 4 bases from V and 7 from J, leaving 10 bases between them. The CDR3 is 11 amino acids. The germline V gene encodes CDR1 GTSNPN and CDR2 SVGIG (reference sequence). As DNA, the CDR3 is TGTGCCTGGAACGGGGCCCTTGGCTACACCTTC. This sequence encodes CAWNGALGYTF. Complete variable domain (other parts from reference TRBV30 and TRBJ1-2): SQTIHQWPATLVQPVGSPLSLECTVEGTSNPNLYWYRQAAGRGLQLLFYSVGIGQISSEVPQNLSASRPQDRQFILSSKKLLLSDSGFYLCAWNGALGYTFGSGTRLTVV.

In DNA, the CDR3 is TGCGCCACCTTTGGACTAGCGGGACCAATTATGGACAATGAGCAGTTCTTC. This encodes CATFGLAGPIMDNEQFF. This chain connects TRBV10-1 to TRBJ2-1; TRBD2 agrees at 12 bases. This CDR3 is 17 amino acids long. Germline V gene lookup returns CDR1 WNHNN and CDR2 SYGVQD (reference sequence). The trim removed 10 bases at V and 5 bases at J, leaving 15 bases unmatched.

V is TRBV30 and J is TRBJ2-5; TRBD1 or TRBD2 may be the D gene (5 bases each). This CDR3 comprises 14 residues. Germline V gene sequence: CDR1 GTSNPN, CDR2 SVGIG (reference sequence). V was trimmed by 1 base and J by 5 bases, leaving 14 bases between them. CDR3 sequence (DNA): TGTGCCTGGAGTGGTGGGGCAGGCGGGGAGACCCAGTACTTC. Translating gives CAWSGGAGGETQYF.

The chain combines TRBV5-1 with TRBJ2-7; TRBD1 agrees at 8 bases. CDR3 length: 15 residues. Germline CDR1 is SGHRS and CDR2 is YFSETQ. V was clipped by 2 bases and J by 3 bases; unmatched bases: 7. The CDR3 nucleotides are TGCGCCAGCAGCTTACCGGGACAGGACCTCTACGAGCAGTACTTC. It translates to CASSLPGQDLYEQYF.

The chain combines TRBV7-2 with TRBJ2-1; 7 bases map to TRBD1. This CDR3 has 14 amino acids. The V segment lost 5 bases and the J segment 1 base; nucleotides outside the gene matches: 2. Germline CDR1 and CDR2: SGHTA and FQGNSA. CDR3 in DNA: TGTGCCAGCAGCCCAGGGGGATCCTACAATGAGCAGTTCTTC. It specifies CASSPGGSYNEQFF.

Remarks on this clone: An end of the junction does not agree with germline; a read error may underlie this. The rearrangement links TRBV7-7 to TRBJ2-3; D might be TRBD1 (5 bases). This CDR3 region has 13 residues. The germline CDR1 and CDR2 sequences are SSHAT and FNYEAQ (reference sequence). CDR3 DNA sequence: TGTGCTAGCAGCACGGACATTTTAGATACGCAGTATTTT. Translated: CASSTDILDTQYF.

J is TRBJ2-7 and V is TRBV25-1; tentative D call: TRBD2 (5 bases). Germline V gene data show CDR1 as MGHDK and CDR2 as SYGVNS. V was pared by 5 bases and J by 4 bases, with 12 bases between. The length of the CDR3 is 13 residues. CDR3 region: CASSFGVTYEQYF. CDR3 bases: TGTGCCAGCAGTTTCGGGGTAACGTACGAGCAGTACTTC.

This chain connects TRBV30 to TRBJ1-2; D remains unclear. CDR1 and CDR2 from the germline V gene are GTSNPN and SVGIG (reference sequence). This CDR3 comprises 11 residues. Trimming left V 3 bases short and J 4 bases short, with 6 bases between. The DNA for the CDR3 is TGTGCCTGGAGACCTTCCTATGGCTACACCTTC. This encodes CAWRPSYGYTF. The full variable domain, with the rest looked up from reference TRBV30 and TRBJ1-2, is SQTIHQWPATLVQPVGSPLSLECTVEGTSNPNLYWYRQAAGRGLQLLFYSVGIGQISSEVPQNLSASRPQDRQFILSSKKLLLSDSGFYLCAWRPSYGYTFGSGTRLTVV.

The rearrangement joins TRBV6-1 to TRBJ2-1, with 7 positions matching TRBD2. This CDR3 contains 14 residues. Germline trimming cut 3 bases from V and 9 bases from J; bases unmatched to any gene: 8. Germline assignment: CDR1 MNHNS and CDR2 SASEGT. The CDR3 loop is CASSESGVDGEQFF. The CDR3 nucleotides read TGTGCCAGCAGTGAGAGCGGGGTCGACGGTGAGCAGTTCTTC.

The count of this clone is one. The rearrangement joins TRBV19 to TRBJ1-5; no definite D call. The CDR3 loop spans 14 amino acids. Germline assignment: CDR1 LNHDA and CDR2 SQIVND (reference sequence). Deletions cut 3 bases from V and 0 bases from J, with 6 bases between. In DNA form, the CDR3 reads TGTGCCAGTAGTATCATTGGTAGCAATCAGCCCCAGCATTTT. It is translated as CASSIIGSNQPQHF. Using reference TRBV19 and TRBJ1-5 for the parts outside the CDR3, the full variable domain is DGGITQSPKYLFRKEGQNVTLSCEQNLNHDAMYWYRQDPGQGLRLIYYSQIVNDFQKGDIAEGYSVSREKKESFPLTVTSAQKNPTAFYLCASSIIGSNQPQHFGDGTRLSIL.

J is TRBJ1-2 and V is TRBV6-5; 12 positions agree with TRBD1. The CDR3 consists of 15 residues. Germline CDR1 MNHEY, CDR2 SVGAGI. V was pared by 7 bases and J by 4 bases, with 7 bases of the junction left unmatched. The CDR3 sequence is CASTAGQGAAYGYTF. The CDR3 nucleotides read TGTGCCAGCACGGCGGGACAGGGGGCCGCCTATGGCTACACCTTC.

This clone was recorded only once. The gene calls are TRBV15 and TRBJ1-4, with a weak D call TRBD1 (6 bases). The CDR3 extends over 15 amino acids. V lost 4 bases to trimming and J lost 0 bases, with 9 bases between them. CDR1 is LNHNV, CDR2 YYDKDF, per germline (reference sequence). The CDR3, as DNA: TGTGCCACCAGCACGCGGACAGCAACTAATGAAAAACTGTTTTTT. It yields the protein CATSTRTATNEKLFF.

The chain is built from TRBV12-3 or TRBV12-4 and TRBJ2-5; either TRBD1 or TRBD2 may supply D (5 bases each). Trimming pared 9 bases from V and 5 bases from J, leaving 16 bases between. The CDR3 length is 13 residues. CDR3 amino acids: CASPGPDGETQYF. The CDR3 DNA sequence: TGTGCCAGTCCGGGGCCAGATGGGGAGACCCAGTACTTC.

The chain joins TRBV19 to TRBJ2-7, with 7 bases identical to TRBD1. Germline lookup yields CDR1 LNHDA and CDR2 SQIVND (reference sequence). Losses at the gene ends were 4 bases for V and 3 bases for J; bases not matched to a gene: 0. The length of the CDR3 is 12 residues. The DNA for the CDR3 is TGTGCCAGTAGTACAGGGGGCTACGAGCAGTACTTC. Protein: CASSTGGYEQYF.

The CDR3 nucleotides read TGTGCCAGCAGACCGCGACGAAGCATTAACTATGGCTACACCTTC. Translating it yields CASRPRRSINYGYTF. This chain joins TRBV28 and TRBJ1-2; unclear D gene. This CDR3 is built from 15 residues. The V end was cut by 6 bases, the J end by 1 base, with 15 bases between. In germline, CDR1 is MDHEN, CDR2 SYDVKM.